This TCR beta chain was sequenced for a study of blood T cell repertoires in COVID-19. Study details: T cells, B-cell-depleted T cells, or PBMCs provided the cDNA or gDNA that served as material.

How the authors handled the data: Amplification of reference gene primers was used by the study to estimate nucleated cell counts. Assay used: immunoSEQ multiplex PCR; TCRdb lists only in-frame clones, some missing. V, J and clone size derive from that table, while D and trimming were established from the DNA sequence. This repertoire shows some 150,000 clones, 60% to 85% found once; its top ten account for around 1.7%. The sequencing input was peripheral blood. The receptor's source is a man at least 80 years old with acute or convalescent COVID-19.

CDR3 bases: TGCAGTGCTAGTCGTCCCGGGACTAGCGGCCTCACCGGGGAGCTGTTTTTT. Protein: CSASRPGTSGLTGELFF. V and J are TRBV20-1 and TRBJ2-2, with 11 bases that match TRBD2. The CDR3 totals 17 residues. Germline V gives CDR1 DFQATT, CDR2 SNEGSKA (reference sequence). V lost 3 bases and J lost 4; bases outside the gene matches: 10.